This T cell receptor beta chain was captured by sequencing in a study of HIV-infected children after antiretroviral therapy interruption. Notes on the study in general: The CD45RA+ naive sort may contain some EMRA or stem memory cells. After treatment interruption started, naive CD4+ CDR3 overlap across time points dropped.

The V end lost 3 bases, the J end lost 10 bases, and 13 bases lay between the germline ends. CDR1 and CDR2 from the germline V gene are DFQATT and SNEGSKA (reference sequence). This CDR3 spans 11 amino acids. Note on this clonotype: Its antigen is still unknown. This clone may be a read error of a much larger clone one base away.

A 3' RACE protocol on RNA, with unique molecular identifiers, produced the TCR library. TCRdb redid the calling of the 3' RACE reads with MiXCR, one entry per CDR3 protein. The profile shows more than 85,000 distinct CDR3 sequences, around 6.9% of them singletons. The sample's treatment: PENTA 11 planned treatment interruption arm or continuous ART arm. The source material was CD45RA+ CD4+ T cells from PBMCs, pooled from several time points, sampled from a donor given antiretroviral therapy, either interrupted or continuous. Sample subset: naive CD4+ CD45RA+ CD45RO- T cells. This TCR was sampled from a pool of human donors with HIV. This chain uses TRBV20-1 with TRBJ2-7; a weak D match, TRBD2 (5 bases). Here the CDR3 reads CSASSGGDQYF. Written as DNA, the CDR3 is TGCAGTGCTAGTTCAGGAGGCGATCAGTACTTC.